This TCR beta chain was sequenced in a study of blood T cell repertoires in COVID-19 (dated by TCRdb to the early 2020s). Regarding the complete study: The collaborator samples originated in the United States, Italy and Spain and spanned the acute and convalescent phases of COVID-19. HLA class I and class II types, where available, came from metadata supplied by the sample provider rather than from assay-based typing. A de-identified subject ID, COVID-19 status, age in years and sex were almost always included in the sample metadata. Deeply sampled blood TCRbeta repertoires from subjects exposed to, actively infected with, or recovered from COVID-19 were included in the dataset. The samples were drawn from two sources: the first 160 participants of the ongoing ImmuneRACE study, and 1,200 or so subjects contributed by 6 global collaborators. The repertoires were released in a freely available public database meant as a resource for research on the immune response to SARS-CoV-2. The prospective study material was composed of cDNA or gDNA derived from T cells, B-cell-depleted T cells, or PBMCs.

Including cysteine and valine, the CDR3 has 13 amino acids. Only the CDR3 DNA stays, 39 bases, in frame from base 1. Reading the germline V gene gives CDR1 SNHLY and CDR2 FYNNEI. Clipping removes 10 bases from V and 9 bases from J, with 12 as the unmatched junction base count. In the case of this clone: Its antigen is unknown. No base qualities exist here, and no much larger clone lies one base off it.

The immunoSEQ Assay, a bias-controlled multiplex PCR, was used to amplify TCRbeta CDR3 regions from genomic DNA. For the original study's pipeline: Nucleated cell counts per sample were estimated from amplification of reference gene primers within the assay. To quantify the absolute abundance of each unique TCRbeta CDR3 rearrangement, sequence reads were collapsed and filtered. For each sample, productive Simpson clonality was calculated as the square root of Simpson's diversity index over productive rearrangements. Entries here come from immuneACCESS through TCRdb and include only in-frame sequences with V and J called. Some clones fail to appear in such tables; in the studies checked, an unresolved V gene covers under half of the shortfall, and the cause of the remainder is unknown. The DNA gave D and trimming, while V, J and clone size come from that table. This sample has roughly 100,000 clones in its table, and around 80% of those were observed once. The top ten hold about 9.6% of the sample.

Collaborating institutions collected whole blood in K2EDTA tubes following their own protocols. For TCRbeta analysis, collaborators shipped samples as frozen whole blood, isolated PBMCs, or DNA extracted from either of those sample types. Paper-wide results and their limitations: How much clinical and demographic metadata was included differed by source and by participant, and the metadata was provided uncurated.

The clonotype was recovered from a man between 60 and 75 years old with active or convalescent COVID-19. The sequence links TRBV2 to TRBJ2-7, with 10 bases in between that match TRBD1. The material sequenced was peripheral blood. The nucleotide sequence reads TGTGCCACCCAGACAGGGGGCCTCTCGGTGCAGTACGTC. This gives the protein CATQTGGLSVQYV.